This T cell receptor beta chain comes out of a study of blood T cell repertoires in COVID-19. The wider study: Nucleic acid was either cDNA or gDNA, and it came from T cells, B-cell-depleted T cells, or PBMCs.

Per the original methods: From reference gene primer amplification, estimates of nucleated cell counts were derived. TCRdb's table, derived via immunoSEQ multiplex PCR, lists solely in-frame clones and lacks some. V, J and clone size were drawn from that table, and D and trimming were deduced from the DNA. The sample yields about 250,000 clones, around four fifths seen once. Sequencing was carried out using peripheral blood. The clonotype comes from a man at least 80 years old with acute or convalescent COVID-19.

CDR3 bases: TGTGCCAGCAGCCTCTCGGGTAGCGGACACTACAATGAGCAGTTCTTC. Its translation is CASSLSGSGHYNEQFF. The chain couples TRBV11-2 to TRBJ2-1; tentative D call: TRBD2 (6 bases). There are 16 residues in the CDR3. Trimming took off 5 bases at V and 3 bases at J, with 17 bases between the two ends. The germline V gene has CDR1 SGHAT and CDR2 FQNNGV.